The 13 T cell receptor beta chains presented below share a single source sample, sequenced in a study of tumor and adjacent non-tumor tissue in lung cancer. The template was RNA from unsorted bulk tissue. TCRbeta libraries were built with three rounds of nested PCR, modified from ARM-PCR. TCRdb passed the multiplex PCR reads through MiXCR, listing each CDR3 protein once. The sample carries 75,000 to 95,000 distinct CDR3 sequences, approximately 77% recorded once. Input material: lung tumor tissue. All receptors come from a woman aged 40 to 50 with non-small cell lung cancer.

A remark on this clonotype: At one boundary the junction diverges from the germline segment, which might be a read error. This chain uses TRBV6-2 or TRBV6-3 with TRBJ2-3; D is perhaps TRBD1 (5 bases). Germline values: CDR1 MNHEY, CDR2 SVGEGT. This CDR3 is built from 15 residues. The CDR3 sequence is CASSYSGVITGTQYF. For the CDR3, the DNA is TGTGCCAGCAGTTACTCTGGGGTTATCACAGGTACGCAGTATTTT.

For this clonotype: One end of the junction fails to match germline, which may point to a read error. The rearrangement uses TRBV4-1 and TRBJ2-5; TRBD1 is a possible D gene (6 bases). The CDR3 has 15 residues. Germline V gene data show CDR1 as MGHRA and CDR2 as YSYEKL. The CDR3 reads CASNQGLGTQETQYF. The CDR3 DNA reads as TGCGCGAGCAACCAAGGGTTAGGGACACAAGAGACCCAGTACTTC.

Notes on this clonotype: A much larger clone is a single base away; this may be a read error. This chain uses TRBV20-1 with TRBJ2-3; 10 bases map to TRBD2. Unmatched junction bases numbered 7, after V lost 5 bases and J lost 2 bases. CDR3 length: 15 residues. The germline V gene has CDR1 DFQATT and CDR2 SNEGSKA (reference sequence). The CDR3 protein is CSAGQLAGNTDTQYF. DNA of the CDR3: TGCAGTGCTGGACAACTAGCGGGAAACACAGATACGCAGTATTTT.

As regards this clonotype: A much more abundant neighbour one base away suggests this may be a read error. The chain joins TRBV20-1 to TRBJ2-7; 10 bases agree with TRBD2. There are 14 residues in the CDR3. CDR1 and CDR2 from the germline V gene are DFQATT and SNEGSKA (reference sequence). Trimming took 5 bases from V and 2 from J; bases not matched to a gene: 6. The DNA for the CDR3 is TGCAGTGCTGCCCAAAGCGGGAGGGCCTACGAGCAGTACTTC. Its protein is CSAAQSGRAYEQYF.

This clonotype was found many times. DNA for the CDR3: TGCAGCGTTGGCCTAAACTACGAGCAGTACTTC. Protein sequence: CSVGLNYEQYF. The rearrangement joins TRBV29-1 to TRBJ2-7; D ambiguous. V shed 4 bases and J shed 3 bases, with 7 bases lying between them. The CDR3 runs to 11 residues. Germline V gene sequence: CDR1 SQVTM, CDR2 ANQGSEA.

In the case of this clonotype: At one of its ends the junction is not consistent with the germline gene, which may arise from a read error. The genes are TRBV11-2 and TRBJ2-7; D possibly corresponds to TRBD1 (6 bases). The CDR3 consists of 15 residues. Per the germline V gene, CDR1 is SGHAT and CDR2 is FQNNGV. The CDR3 sequence: CASSIGGGRHYEQYF. The CDR3 coding sequence is TGTGCCAGCAGCATAGGTGGGGGCAGGCATTACGAGCAATACTTC.

This clonotype occurred once. Without the conserved terminal phenylalanine or tryptophan, this CDR3 likely stems from a read error. The rearrangement uses TRBV6-6 and TRBJ2-5; D is unclear. CDR3 size: 11 residues. Trimming took 7 bases from V and 5 from J, leaving 8 bases between them. Per the germline V gene, CDR1 is MNHNY and CDR2 is SVGAGI (reference sequence). CDR3: CASTIGETQYI. The CDR3 coding sequence is TGTGCCAGCACAATAGGGGAGACCCAGTACATC.

As for this clonotype: Germline is not matched at one junction end, which may reflect a read error. In DNA form, the CDR3 reads TGTGCCAGTAACTCGACACCTTCAATCCATTTT. Amino acid sequence: CASNSTPSIHF. The chain uses TRBV11-2 and TRBJ1-3; D gene ambiguous. Germline loops: CDR1 SGHAT, CDR2 FQNNGV. This CDR3 contains 11 residues.

This clonotype was found once. This may arise from a read error, as a much more abundant clone is one base away. The gene calls are TRBV7-9 and TRBJ2-7, with unresolved D. V gave up 4 bases and J gave up 0 bases, with 10 bases separating them. Germline V gene lookup returns CDR1 SEHNR and CDR2 FQNEAQ (reference sequence). This CDR3 is built from 14 residues. The CDR3 DNA is TGTGCCAGCAGCTCCGGGCTTACCTCCTACGAGCAGTACTTC. It is translated as CASSSGLTSYEQYF. Drawing the rest from reference TRBV7-9 and TRBJ2-7, the complete variable domain is DTGVSQNPRHKITKRGQNVTFRCDPISEHNRLYWYRQTLGQGPEFLTYFQNEAQLEKSRLLSDRFSAERPKGSFSTLEIQRTEQGDSAMYLCASSSGLTSYEQYFGPGTRLTVT.

On this clonotype itself: At one boundary the junction diverges from the germline segment, which might be a read error. V gene TRBV11-2 combines with J gene TRBJ1-2; D call uncertain. The CDR3 runs 14 residues. The V gene's germline CDR1 is SGHAT and CDR2 FQNNGV. This chain's CDR3 is CVSSPGSRNFYYTF. DNA for the CDR3: TGTGTCAGCAGCCCGGGATCGCGAAATTTTTACTACACCTTC.

This clonotype was counted only a few times. A clone one base away is much larger, so this may be a read error. This chain connects TRBV6-2 or TRBV6-3 to TRBJ2-5, with D uncertain. There are 13 residues in the CDR3. Trimming took off 4 bases at V and 4 bases at J, with 10 bases between the two ends. The germline gives CDR1 MNHEY, CDR2 SVGEGT. The CDR3 loop reads CASSSEDGETQYF. For the CDR3, the DNA is TGTGCCAGCAGTTCCGAAGATGGAGAGACCCAGTACTTC.

This clonotype was observed at least ten times. This sequence joins TRBV5-1 and TRBJ1-5; D may be TRBD1 (6 bases). The CDR3 runs 14 residues. CDR1 is SGHRS, CDR2 YFSETQ, per germline. Trimming shortened V by 0 bases and J by 4 bases, and 8 bases separated the two germline ends. The CDR3, as DNA: TGCGCCAGCAGCTTGGAAGGGGGGAATCAGCCCCAGCATTTT. As protein: CASSLEGGNQPQHF. Looking up the rest from reference TRBV5-1 and TRBJ1-5 gives the full variable domain: KAGVTQTPRYLIKTRGQQVTLSCSPISGHRSVSWYQQTPGQGLQFLFEYFSETQRNKGNFPGRFSGRQFSNSRSEMNVSTLELGDSALYLCASSLEGGNQPQHFGDGTRLSIL.

Comments on this clonotype: One junction end does not reproduce the germline sequence, and a read error may be involved. V gene TRBV20-1 combines with J gene TRBJ2-7, with D perhaps assigned TRBD1 or TRBD2 (5 bases each). The CDR3 has 12 amino acids. The germline V gene has CDR1 DFQATT and CDR2 SNEGSKA (reference sequence). CDR3 nucleotides: TGCAGTGCCAACGGGGACGGCTACGTGCAGTACTTC. Protein sequence: CSANGDGYVQYF.